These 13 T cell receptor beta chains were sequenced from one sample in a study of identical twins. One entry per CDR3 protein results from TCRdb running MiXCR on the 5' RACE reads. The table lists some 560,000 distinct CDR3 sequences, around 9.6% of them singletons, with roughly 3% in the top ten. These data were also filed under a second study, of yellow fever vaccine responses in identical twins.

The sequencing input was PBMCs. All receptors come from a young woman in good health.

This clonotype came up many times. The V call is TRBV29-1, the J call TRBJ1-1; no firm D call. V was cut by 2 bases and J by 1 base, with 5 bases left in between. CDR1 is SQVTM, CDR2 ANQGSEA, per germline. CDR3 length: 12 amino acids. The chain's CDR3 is CSVEKGNTEAFF. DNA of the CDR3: TGCAGCGTTGAAAAGGGGAACACTGAAGCTTTCTTT.

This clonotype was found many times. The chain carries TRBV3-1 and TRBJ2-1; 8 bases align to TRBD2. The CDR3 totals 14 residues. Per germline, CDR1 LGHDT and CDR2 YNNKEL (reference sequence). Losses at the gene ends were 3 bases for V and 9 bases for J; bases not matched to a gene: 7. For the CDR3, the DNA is TGTGCCAGCAGCCACAGCGGGAGTACGTCTGAGCAGTTCTTC. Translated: CASSHSGSTSEQFF.

The CDR3 DNA sequence: TGTGCCAGCAGACCTAGGACTAGCGGGGAGCTGTTTTTT. Translating gives CASRPRTSGELFF. The V gene is TRBV7-2, the J gene TRBJ2-2, with 7 bases matching TRBD2. There are 13 residues in the CDR3. The germline V gene encodes CDR1 SGHTA and CDR2 FQGNSA. V lost 6 bases, J lost 7 bases, and 5 bases stayed unmatched.

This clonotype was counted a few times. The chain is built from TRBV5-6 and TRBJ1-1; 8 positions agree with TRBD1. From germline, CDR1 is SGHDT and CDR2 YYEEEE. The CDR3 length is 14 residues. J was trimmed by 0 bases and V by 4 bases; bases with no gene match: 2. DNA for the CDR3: TGTGCCAGCAGCGGGACAGGCATGAACACTGAAGCTTTCTTT. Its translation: CASSGTGMNTEAFF. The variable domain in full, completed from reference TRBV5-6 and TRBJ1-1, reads DAGVTQSPTHLIKTRGQQVTLRCSPKSGHDTVSWYQQALGQGPQFIFQYYEEEERQRGNFPDRFSGHQFPNYSSELNVNALLLGDSALYLCASSGTGMNTEAFFGQGTRLTVV.

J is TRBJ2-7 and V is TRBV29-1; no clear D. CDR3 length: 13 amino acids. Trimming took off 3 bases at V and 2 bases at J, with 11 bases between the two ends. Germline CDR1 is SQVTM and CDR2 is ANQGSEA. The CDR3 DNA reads TGCAGCGTTGAGGGTCCCGCAACCTACGAGCAGTACTTC. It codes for CSVEGPATYEQYF.

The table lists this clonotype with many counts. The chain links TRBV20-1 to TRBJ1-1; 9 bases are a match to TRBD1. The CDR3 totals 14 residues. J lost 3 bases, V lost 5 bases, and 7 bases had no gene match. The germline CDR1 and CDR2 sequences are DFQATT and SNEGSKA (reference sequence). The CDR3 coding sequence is TGCAGTGCTTCCGGGACAGGGTCGCACACTGAAGCTTTCTTT. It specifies CSASGTGSHTEAFF.

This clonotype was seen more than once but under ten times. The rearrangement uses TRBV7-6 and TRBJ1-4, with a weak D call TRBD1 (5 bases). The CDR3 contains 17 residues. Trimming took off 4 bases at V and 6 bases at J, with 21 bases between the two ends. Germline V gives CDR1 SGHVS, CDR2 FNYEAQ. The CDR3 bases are TGTGCCAGCAGCTCCAGAGATCGCAGTGTAGGGGATGAAAAACTGTTTTTT. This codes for CASSSRDRSVGDEKLFF.

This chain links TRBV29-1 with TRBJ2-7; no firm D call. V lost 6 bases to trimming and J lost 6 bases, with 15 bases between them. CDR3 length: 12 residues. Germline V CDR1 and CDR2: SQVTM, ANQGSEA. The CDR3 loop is CSVELNSGEQYF. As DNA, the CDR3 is TGCAGCGTCGAATTAAACTCGGGCGAGCAGTACTTC.

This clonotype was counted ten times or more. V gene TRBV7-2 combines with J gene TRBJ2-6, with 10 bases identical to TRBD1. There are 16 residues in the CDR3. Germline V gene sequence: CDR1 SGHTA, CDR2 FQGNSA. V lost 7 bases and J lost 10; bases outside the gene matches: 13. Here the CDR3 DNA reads TGTGCCAGCACCATAACGACAGGGGGCAAATCGAACGTCCTGACTTTC. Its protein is CASTITTGGKSNVLTF.

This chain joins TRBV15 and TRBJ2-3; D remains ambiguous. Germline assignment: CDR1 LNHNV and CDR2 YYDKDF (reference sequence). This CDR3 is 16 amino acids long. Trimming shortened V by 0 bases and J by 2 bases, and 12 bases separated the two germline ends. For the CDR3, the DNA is TGTGCCACCAGCAGAGATCGAATGCGGCCCACAGATACGCAGTATTTT. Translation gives CATSRDRMRPTDTQYF.

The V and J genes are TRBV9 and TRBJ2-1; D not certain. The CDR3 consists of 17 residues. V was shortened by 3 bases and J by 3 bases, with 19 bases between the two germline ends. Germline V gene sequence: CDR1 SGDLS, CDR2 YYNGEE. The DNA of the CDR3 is TGTGCCAGCAGCGCGTCCTCAAAAGCGTCTGTCTACAATGAGCAGTTCTTC. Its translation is CASSASSKASVYNEQFF.

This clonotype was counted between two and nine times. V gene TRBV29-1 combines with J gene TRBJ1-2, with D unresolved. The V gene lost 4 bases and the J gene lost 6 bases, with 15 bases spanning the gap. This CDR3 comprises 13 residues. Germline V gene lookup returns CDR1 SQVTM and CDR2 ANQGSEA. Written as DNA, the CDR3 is TGCAGCGTTGTGGGCGTTGGCGGGGATGGCTACACCTTC. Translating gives CSVVGVGGDGYTF.

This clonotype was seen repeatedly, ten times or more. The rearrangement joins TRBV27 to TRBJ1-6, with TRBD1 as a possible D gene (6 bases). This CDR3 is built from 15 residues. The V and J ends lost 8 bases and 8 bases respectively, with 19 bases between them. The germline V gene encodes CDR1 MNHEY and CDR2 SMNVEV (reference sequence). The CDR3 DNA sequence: TGTGCCAGCGCCTCTGGTACGACAGGCTATTCACCCCTCCACTTT. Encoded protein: CASASGTTGYSPLHF.